This T cell receptor (beta chain) appears in the sequencing data of a study of cytomegalovirus exposure and HLA in healthy donors. Study results and limitations: A later analysis reportedly identified an Asian-associated ancestry cluster as carrying fewer N-insertions than the approximately 640-donor mean. Accurate prediction of HLA-A and HLA-B alleles (for most subjects) was reportedly achieved from TCR beta sequences. Listed as cytomegalovirus-associated were more than 150 TCR beta chains.

As regards this clone: Its antigen is still unknown.

The PCR employed 60 Vbeta primers together with 13 Jbeta primers. Libraries were prepared by immunoSEQ multiplex PCR; TCRdb keeps only in-frame clonotypes and omits some of them. The sample has more than 95,000 clones; around 82% are singletons. The J segment lost 9 bases and the V segment lost 0 bases, leaving 6 bases of the junction unmatched. The CDR3 totals 16 residues. Germline V gene data show CDR1 as SGHNT and CDR2 as YYREEE (reference sequence). Sequencing used PBMCs. J is TRBJ1-4 and V is TRBV5-4, with 12 bases that match TRBD1. The origin of this receptor is a young woman in good health and CMV-seropositive. The CDR3 nucleotides are TGTGCCAGCAGCTTGGAAATGGGACAGGGGGCTAAAAAACTGTTTTTT. Translation gives CASSLEMGQGAKKLFF.